These 21 T cell receptor beta chains originate from one sample sequenced in a study of cytomegalovirus exposure and HLA in healthy donors. 13 Jbeta primers and 60 Vbeta primers were used for the PCR. Sequencing was performed with immunoSEQ multiplex PCR; in TCRdb, only in-frame clones are kept and a portion is missing. Found here are 150,000 to 200,000 clones, 55% to 65% of them singletons; the top ten hold under 3%. Material: PBMCs. Receptors originate from a man between 35 and 55 years old in good health and CMV-seronegative.

This sequence joins TRBV19 and TRBJ2-7, with 14 positions matching TRBD2. Trimming at V came to 8 bases and at J to 1 base, leaving 7 bases not matched to a gene. This CDR3 has 16 residues. Germline CDR1 and CDR2: LNHDA and SQIVND (reference sequence). For the CDR3, the DNA is TGTGCCAGTTCGGGACTAGCGGGGGTGTTTTCCTACGAGCAGTACTTC. Its translation is CASSGLAGVFSYEQYF.

The chain is built from TRBV5-6 and TRBJ2-5; D is perhaps TRBD1 (7 bases). Trimming took off 4 bases at V and 3 bases at J, with 19 bases between the two ends. The CDR3 is made up of 16 amino acids. Germline V gene sequence: CDR1 SGHDT, CDR2 YYEEEE. In DNA form, the CDR3 reads TGTGCCAGCAGCGAACCTCCGCGGGACAGAGAAGAGACCCAGTACTTC. Encoded protein: CASSEPPRDREETQYF.

This clone appeared a few times. The chain recombines TRBV18 with TRBJ2-5, with TRBD2 identical over 11 bases. Germline CDR1 and CDR2: KGHSH and LQKENI. The CDR3 has 16 residues. Trimming removed 3 bases from V and 4 bases from J; junction bases left unmatched: 7. The CDR3 DNA reads as TGTGCCAGCTCACCCCGGGGACTAGCGGAGGGAGAGACCCAGTACTTC. Residues: CASSPRGLAEGETQYF.

This clone has a handful of counts. The chain joins TRBV5-1 to TRBJ2-4; 10 positions match TRBD1. Germline V gene lookup returns CDR1 SGHRS and CDR2 YFSETQ. J lost 1 base, V lost 4 bases, and 8 bases had no gene match. The CDR3 is made up of 17 amino acids. The CDR3, as DNA: TGCGCCAGCAGCCTCCCCCCGGGACAGGGGGCCAAAAACATTCAGTACTTC. Its translation: CASSLPPGQGAKNIQYF.

This clone was counted between two and nine times. The V call is TRBV12-2, the J call TRBJ1-1; TRBD1, the table's D call, lacks a check against the DNA. TRBV12-2 is an annotated pseudogene. The CDR3 sequence is 8 residues long. The CDR3 region has the DNA TGTGCAAGTCGCGCGGACATTTTC. It yields the protein CASRADIF.

There are a few counts of this clone. This CDR3 is CASSLEGTGNEKLFF. The CDR3 DNA reads TGTGCCAGCAGCTTAGAAGGGACAGGGAACGAAAAACTGTTTTTT. The chain couples TRBV11-2 to TRBJ1-4; TRBD1 matches 9 bases. Germline CDR1 is SGHAT and CDR2 is FQNNGV. V was clipped by 0 bases and J by 8 bases; unmatched bases: 4. The CDR3 has 15 residues.

The chain employs TRBV11-2 and TRBJ1-2, with D perhaps matching TRBD1 (6 bases). The V and J ends lost 5 bases and 5 bases respectively, with 18 bases between them. CDR3 length: 15 residues. Per germline, CDR1 SGHAT and CDR2 FQNNGV. This CDR3 is CASSPGQLVGYGYTF. Here the CDR3 DNA reads TGTGCCAGCAGCCCCGGACAGTTGGTTGGATATGGCTACACCTTC.

This chain uses TRBV7-6 with TRBJ2-1; D not certain. This CDR3 has 16 residues. Germline CDR1 is SGHVS and CDR2 is FNYEAQ. V dropped 2 bases and J dropped 0 bases, with 11 bases sitting between them. The CDR3 DNA follows: TGTGCCAGCAGCTTACTCGGCGGCCTCTCCTACAATGAGCAGTTCTTC. Its translation: CASSLLGGLSYNEQFF.

The J gene is TRBJ2-7, the V gene TRBV7-2; 10 nucleotides agree with TRBD2. Trimming at V came to 5 bases and at J to 5 bases, leaving 9 bases not matched to a gene. The CDR3 runs to 15 residues. Germline CDR1 SGHTA, CDR2 FQGNSA. The CDR3 loop reads CASSPQAGGPHEQYF. CDR3 DNA: TGTGCCAGCAGCCCGCAAGCGGGAGGGCCCCACGAGCAGTACTTC.

The gene calls are TRBV6-1 and TRBJ2-2; perhaps TRBD1 as D (6 bases). With 6 bases removed from V and 0 bases from J, the gap between germline ends came to 8 bases. The CDR3 consists of 14 residues. The germline V gene has CDR1 MNHNS and CDR2 SASEGT. For the CDR3, the DNA is TGTGCCAGCAGGGGGGCCGCGAACACCGGGGAGCTGTTTTTT. This codes for CASRGAANTGELFF.

The chain joins TRBV19 to TRBJ2-3, with TRBD2 matching 8 bases. The germline CDR1 and CDR2 sequences are LNHDA and SQIVND (reference sequence). Trimming at V came to 4 bases and at J to 8 bases, leaving 8 bases not matched to a gene. The CDR3 covers 14 residues. The CDR3 here is CASSTPGLVFTQYF. In DNA form, the CDR3 reads TGTGCCAGTAGTACTCCGGGACTAGTCTTTACGCAGTATTTT.

The V and J genes are TRBV28 and TRBJ2-5; 7 positions agree with TRBD1. This CDR3 is 15 amino acids long. V lost 3 bases, J lost 0 bases, and 4 bases stayed unmatched. The germline CDR1 and CDR2 sequences are MDHEN and SYDVKM. This CDR3 reads CASSFGTENQETQYF. DNA for the CDR3: TGTGCCAGCAGTTTTGGGACAGAGAACCAAGAGACCCAGTACTTC.

Only one count was recorded for this clone. This chain joins TRBV5-5 and TRBJ1-6; the D is unclear. Germline CDR1 reads SGHKS; CDR2 reads YYEKEE (reference sequence). V lost 0 bases, J lost 6 bases, and 10 bases lay in between. The CDR3 runs 15 residues. The chain's CDR3 is CASSLDPSGNSPLHF. The CDR3 nucleotides are TGTGCCAGCAGCTTGGATCCATCGGGTAATTCACCCCTCCACTTT.

The chain couples TRBV5-1 to TRBJ1-1; TRBD1 matches 7 bases. This CDR3 spans 14 amino acids. With 4 bases clipped from V and 1 base from J, the junction kept 4 bases outside the gene matches. Germline V gene sequence: CDR1 SGHRS, CDR2 YFSETQ. The CDR3 is CASSGGQTNTEAFF. As DNA, the CDR3 is TGCGCCAGCAGCGGGGGACAGACGAACACTGAAGCTTTCTTT.

The chain carries TRBV7-2 and TRBJ2-5; tentative D call: TRBD1 (5 bases). Per the germline V gene, CDR1 is SGHTA and CDR2 is FQGNSA. CDR3 size: 12 residues. The ends were cut back, 1 base at V and 7 bases at J, with 7 bases in the middle. CDR3 DNA: TGTGCCAGCAGCTTAGGTGGGGCGACCCAGTACTTC. It yields the protein CASSLGGATQYF.

This clone was found a few times. V usage is TRBV6-1 and J usage is TRBJ2-2, with D maybe TRBD1 (6 bases). CDR1 and CDR2 from the germline V gene are MNHNS and SASEGT. Trimming took off 8 bases at V and 6 bases at J, with 13 bases between the two ends. There are 13 residues in the CDR3. The CDR3 DNA is TGTGCCAGCGGACAACAGGGCCCCGGGGAGCTGTTTTTT. This encodes CASGQQGPGELFF.

The chain has TRBV27 and TRBJ1-2; D uncertain. Trimming shortened V by 7 bases and J by 7 bases, and 13 bases separated the two germline ends. The germline V gene encodes CDR1 MNHEY and CDR2 SMNVEV (reference sequence). The CDR3 runs to 12 residues. CDR3 in DNA: TGTGCCAGCACGGGTCGGGGTGGTGGCTACACCTTC. Its protein is CASTGRGGGYTF.

V and J are TRBV18 and TRBJ1-1; the D gene is possibly TRBD1 (5 bases). The V and J ends lost 2 bases and 4 bases respectively, with 14 bases between them. The germline V gene has CDR1 KGHSH and CDR2 LQKENI. The CDR3 is 15 amino acids. The CDR3 DNA sequence: TGTGCCAGCTCACCAATAGGGGAACTTCCCACTGAAGCTTTCTTT. Protein: CASSPIGELPTEAFF.

This CDR3 reads CASSPPVQGNTEAFF. The CDR3 DNA reads as TGTGCCAGCTCACCACCCGTACAGGGGAACACTGAAGCTTTCTTT. The V call is TRBV18, the J call TRBJ1-1; perhaps TRBD1 as D (6 bases). There are 15 residues in the CDR3. Germline lookup yields CDR1 KGHSH and CDR2 LQKENI. With 0 bases removed from V and 1 base from J, the gap between germline ends came to 9 bases.

The V call is TRBV7-2, the J call TRBJ2-7; the match to TRBD2 covers 8 bases. CDR1 SGHTA and CDR2 FQGNSA come from the germline V gene. The CDR3 is made up of 14 amino acids. The V segment lost 5 bases and the J segment 4 bases; nucleotides outside the gene matches: 7. The CDR3 loop is CASSRPGGEYEQYF. The CDR3 region has the DNA TGTGCCAGCAGCCGCCCGGGGGGGGAGTACGAGCAGTACTTC.

The chain is built from TRBV18 and TRBJ2-7; 7 nucleotides line up with TRBD2. V was clipped by 2 bases and J by 7 bases; unmatched bases: 11. Germline V CDR1 and CDR2: KGHSH, LQKENI. The length of the CDR3 is 15 residues. CDR3 sequence (DNA): TGTGCCAGCTCACCAAATGCGGGGGATTCGCGGGAGCAGTACTTC. Its protein product is CASSPNAGDSREQYF.